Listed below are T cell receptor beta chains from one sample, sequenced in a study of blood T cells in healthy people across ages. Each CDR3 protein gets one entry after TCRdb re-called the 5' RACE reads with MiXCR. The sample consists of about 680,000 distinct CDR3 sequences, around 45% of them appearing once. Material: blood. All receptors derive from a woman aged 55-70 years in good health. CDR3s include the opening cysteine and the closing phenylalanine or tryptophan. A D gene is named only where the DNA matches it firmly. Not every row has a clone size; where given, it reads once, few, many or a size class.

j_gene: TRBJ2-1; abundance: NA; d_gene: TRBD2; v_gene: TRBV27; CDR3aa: CASSSPTSDNEQFF; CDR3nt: TGTGCCAGCAGTTCTCCGACTAGCGACAATGAGCAGTTCTTC
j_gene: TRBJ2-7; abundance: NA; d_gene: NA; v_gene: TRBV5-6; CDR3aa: CASSYRAGETFKYF; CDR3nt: TGTGCCAGCAGCTACCGGGCTGGCGAGACATTCAAGTACTTC
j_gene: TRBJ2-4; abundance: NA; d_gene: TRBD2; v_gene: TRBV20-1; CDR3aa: CSASPTSGLNIQYF; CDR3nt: TGCAGTGCTAGTCCGACTAGCGGTTTGAACATTCAGTACTTC
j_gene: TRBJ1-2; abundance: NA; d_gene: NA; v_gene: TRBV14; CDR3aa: CASSQVTEDVGYTF; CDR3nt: TGTGCCAGCAGCCAAGTAACGGAGGATGTTGGCTACACCTTC
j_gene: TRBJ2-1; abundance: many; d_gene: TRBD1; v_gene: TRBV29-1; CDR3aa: CSVEHRDRGLGEQFF; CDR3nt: TGCAGCGTTGAACACCGGGACAGGGGGCTCGGTGAGCAGTTCTTC
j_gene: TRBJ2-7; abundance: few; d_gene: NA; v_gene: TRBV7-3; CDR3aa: CASSMGGGEQYF; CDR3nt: TGTGCCAGCTCAATGGGGGGTGGCGAGCAGTACTTC
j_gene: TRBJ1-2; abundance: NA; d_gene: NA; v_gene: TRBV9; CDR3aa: CASSVGNINYGYTF; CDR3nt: TGTGCCAGCAGCGTAGGTAACATTAACTATGGCTACACCTTC
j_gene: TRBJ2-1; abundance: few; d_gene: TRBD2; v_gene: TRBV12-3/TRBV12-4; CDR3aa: CASSLGLAGVGEQFF; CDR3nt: TGTGCCAGCAGTTTAGGACTAGCGGGAGTGGGTGAGCAGTTCTTC
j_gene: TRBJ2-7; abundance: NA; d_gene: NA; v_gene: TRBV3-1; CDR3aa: CASSQSSGEQYF; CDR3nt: TGTGCCAGCAGCCAATCTTCGGGCGAGCAGTACTTC
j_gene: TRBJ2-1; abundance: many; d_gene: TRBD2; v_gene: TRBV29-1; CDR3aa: CSARTSGDEQFF; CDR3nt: TGCAGCGCCAGGACTAGTGGCGATGAGCAGTTCTTC
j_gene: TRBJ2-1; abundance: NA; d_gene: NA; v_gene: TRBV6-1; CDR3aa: CASIGGQTSYNEQFF; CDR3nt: TGTGCCAGCATAGGGGGGCAAACCTCCTACAATGAGCAGTTCTTC
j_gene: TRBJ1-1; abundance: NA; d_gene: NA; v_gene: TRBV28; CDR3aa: CASTTTGENTEAFF; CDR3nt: TGTGCCAGCACCACCACTGGGGAAAACACTGAAGCTTTCTTT
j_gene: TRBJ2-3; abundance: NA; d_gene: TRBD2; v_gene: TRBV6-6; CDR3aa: CASTPSGRVDTQYF; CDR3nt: TGTGCCAGCACACCTAGCGGGAGGGTGGATACGCAGTATTTT
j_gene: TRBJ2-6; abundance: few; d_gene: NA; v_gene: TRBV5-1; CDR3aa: CASSLEPARVLTF; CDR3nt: TGCGCCAGCAGCTTGGAGCCAGCCCGGGTCCTGACTTTC
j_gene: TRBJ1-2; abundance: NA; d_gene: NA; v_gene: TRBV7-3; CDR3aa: CASSTQGDYDYTF; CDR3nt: TGTGCCAGCAGTACACAGGGAGACTATGACTACACCTTC
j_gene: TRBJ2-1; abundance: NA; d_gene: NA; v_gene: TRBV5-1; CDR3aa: CASGLRGRDNEQFF; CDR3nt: TGCGCCAGCGGTCTTCGGGGTAGGGACAATGAGCAGTTCTTC
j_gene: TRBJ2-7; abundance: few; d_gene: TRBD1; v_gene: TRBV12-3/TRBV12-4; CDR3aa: CASSFGTGQYEQYF; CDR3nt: TGTGCCAGCAGTTTTGGGACAGGGCAATACGAGCAGTACTTC
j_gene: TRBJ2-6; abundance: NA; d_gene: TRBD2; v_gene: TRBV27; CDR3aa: CASSHPWGGSASGANVLTF; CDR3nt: TGTGCCAGCAGTCATCCATGGGGGGGTTCAGCTTCTGGGGCCAACGTCCTGACTTTC
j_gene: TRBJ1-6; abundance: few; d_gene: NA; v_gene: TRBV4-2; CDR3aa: CASSHGGRTSPLHF; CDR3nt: TGTGCCAGCAGCCATGGGGGTCGGACTTCACCCCTCCACTTT
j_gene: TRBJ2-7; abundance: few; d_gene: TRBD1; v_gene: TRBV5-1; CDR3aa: CASSRTGGNFEQYF; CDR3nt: TGCGCCAGCAGCCGGACAGGGGGCAATTTCGAGCAGTACTTC
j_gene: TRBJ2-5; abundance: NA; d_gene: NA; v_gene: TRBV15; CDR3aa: CASSRDGPTETQYF; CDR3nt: TGTGCCTCCAGCAGAGATGGTCCTACGGAGACCCAGTACTTC
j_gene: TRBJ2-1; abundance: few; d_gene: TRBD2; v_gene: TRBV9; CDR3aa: CASSVEASGYNEQFF; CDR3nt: TGTGCCAGCAGCGTAGAGGCTAGCGGATACAATGAGCAGTTCTTC
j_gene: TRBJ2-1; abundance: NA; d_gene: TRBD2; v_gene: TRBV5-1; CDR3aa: CASSGGTSGGSSYNEQFF; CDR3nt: TGCGCCAGCAGCGGAGGGACTAGCGGGGGGAGCTCCTACAATGAGCAGTTCTTC
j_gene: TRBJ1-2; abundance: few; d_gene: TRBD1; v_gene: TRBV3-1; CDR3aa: CASSPGDRDGGYTF; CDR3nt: TGTGCCAGCAGCCCGGGCGACAGGGACGGAGGCTACACCTTC
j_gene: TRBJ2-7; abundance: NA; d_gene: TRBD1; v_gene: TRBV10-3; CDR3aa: CAIRGGQGLDEQYF; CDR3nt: TGTGCCATCAGAGGGGGACAGGGGCTCGACGAGCAGTACTTC
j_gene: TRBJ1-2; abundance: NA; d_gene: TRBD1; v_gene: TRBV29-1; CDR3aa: CSADRAGYGYTF; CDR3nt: TGCAGCGCGGACAGGGCGGGCTATGGCTACACCTTC
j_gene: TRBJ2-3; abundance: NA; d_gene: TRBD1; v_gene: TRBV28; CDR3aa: CASSLLGSGTGPTDTQYF; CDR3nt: TGTGCCAGCAGTTTATTAGGCTCTGGGACAGGGCCCACAGATACGCAGTATTTT
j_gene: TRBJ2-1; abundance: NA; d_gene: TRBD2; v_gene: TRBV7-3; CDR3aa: CASSSRLAGGPHEQFF; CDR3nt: TGTGCCAGCAGCTCCCGGTTAGCGGGAGGGCCTCATGAGCAGTTCTTC
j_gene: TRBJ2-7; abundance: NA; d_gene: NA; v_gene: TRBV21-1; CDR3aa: CATPVHAYEQYF; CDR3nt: TGTGCCACTCCGGTACATGCCTACGAGCAGTACTTC
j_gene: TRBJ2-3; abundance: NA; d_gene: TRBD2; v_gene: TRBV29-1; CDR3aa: CSEWTSGRTDTQYF; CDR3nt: TGCAGCGAGTGGACTAGCGGGCGGACAGATACGCAGTATTTT
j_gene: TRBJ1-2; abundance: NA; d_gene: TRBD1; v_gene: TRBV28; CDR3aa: CASYGRGQGGGYTF; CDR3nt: TGTGCCAGCTACGGCAGGGGACAGGGGGGCGGCTACACCTTC
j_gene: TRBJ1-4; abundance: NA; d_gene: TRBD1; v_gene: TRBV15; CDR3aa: CATSIRGLGGEKLFF; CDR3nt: TGTGCCACCAGCATTAGGGGGCTTGGAGGTGAAAAACTGTTTTTT
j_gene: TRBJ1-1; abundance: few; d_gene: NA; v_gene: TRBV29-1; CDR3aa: CSFSHGNTEAFF; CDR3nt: TGCAGCTTTTCTCACGGGAACACTGAAGCTTTCTTT
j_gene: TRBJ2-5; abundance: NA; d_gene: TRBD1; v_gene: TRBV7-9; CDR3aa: CASSLATGGQETQYF; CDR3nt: TGTGCCAGCAGCTTAGCTACAGGGGGACAAGAGACCCAGTACTTC
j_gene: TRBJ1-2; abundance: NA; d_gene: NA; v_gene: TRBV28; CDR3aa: CASRQGGANYGYTF; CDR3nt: TGTGCCAGCAGACAGGGAGGCGCTAACTATGGCTACACCTTC
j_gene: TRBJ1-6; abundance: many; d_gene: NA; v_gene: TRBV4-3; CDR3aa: CASSILRDGNSPLHF; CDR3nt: TGCGCCAGCAGCATCCTCCGGGATGGTAATTCACCCCTCCACTTT
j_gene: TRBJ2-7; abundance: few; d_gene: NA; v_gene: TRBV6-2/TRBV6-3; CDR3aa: CASSRDPGEQYF; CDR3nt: TGTGCCAGCAGTAGAGATCCGGGCGAGCAGTACTTC
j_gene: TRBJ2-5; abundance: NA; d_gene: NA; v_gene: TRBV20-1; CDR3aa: CSAHPREWQETQYF; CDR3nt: TGCAGTGCTCATCCCCGGGAGTGGCAAGAGACCCAGTACTTC
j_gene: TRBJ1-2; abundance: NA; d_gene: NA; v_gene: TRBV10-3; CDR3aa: CAISEFTKPYGYTF; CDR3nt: TGTGCCATCAGTGAGTTTACCAAACCATATGGCTACACCTTC
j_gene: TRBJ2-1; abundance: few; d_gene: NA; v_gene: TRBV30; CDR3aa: CAWRKLHAIQFF; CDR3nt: TGTGCCTGGAGGAAATTACATGCCATACAGTTCTTC
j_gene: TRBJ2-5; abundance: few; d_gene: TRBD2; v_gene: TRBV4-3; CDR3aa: CASSQGRGRAETQYF; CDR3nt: TGCGCCAGCAGCCAAGGACGCGGGAGAGCCGAGACCCAGTACTTC
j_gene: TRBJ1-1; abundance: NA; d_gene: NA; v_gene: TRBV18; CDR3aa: CASSPLQGLNTEAFF; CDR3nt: TGTGCCAGCTCACCATTGCAGGGTCTCAATACTGAAGCTTTCTTT
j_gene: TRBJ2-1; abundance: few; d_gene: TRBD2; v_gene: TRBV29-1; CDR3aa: CSVERTRSYNEQFF; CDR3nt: TGCAGCGTAGAGAGGACTAGATCCTACAATGAGCAGTTCTTC
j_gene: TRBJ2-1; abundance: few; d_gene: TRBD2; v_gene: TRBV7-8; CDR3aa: CASSLVRFRTSGSNEQFF; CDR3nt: TGTGCCAGCAGCTTAGTTAGGTTTCGGACTAGCGGGAGCAATGAGCAGTTCTTC
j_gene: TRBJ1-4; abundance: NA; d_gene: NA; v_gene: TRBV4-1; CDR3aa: CASSQDKLWRADEKLFF; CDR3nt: TGCGCCAGCAGCCAAGATAAGCTGTGGAGGGCGGATGAAAAACTGTTTTTT
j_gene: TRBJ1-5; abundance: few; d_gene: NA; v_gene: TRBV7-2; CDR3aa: CASSLDRSQPQHF; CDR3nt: TGTGCCAGCAGTCTTGATAGGTCGCAGCCCCAGCATTTT
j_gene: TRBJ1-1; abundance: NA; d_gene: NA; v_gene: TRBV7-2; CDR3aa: CASSDRRFPHTEAFF; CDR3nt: TGTGCCAGCAGCGACCGAAGGTTTCCGCACACTGAAGCTTTCTTT
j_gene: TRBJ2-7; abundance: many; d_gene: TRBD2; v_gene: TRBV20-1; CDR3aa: CSAGEGASGRNEQYF; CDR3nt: TGCAGTGCTGGAGAGGGGGCTAGCGGGAGGAACGAGCAGTACTTC
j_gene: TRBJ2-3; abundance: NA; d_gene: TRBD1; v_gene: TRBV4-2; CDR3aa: CASSQGGTGPDTQYF; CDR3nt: TGTGCCAGCAGCCAAGGAGGGACAGGTCCAGATACGCAGTATTTT
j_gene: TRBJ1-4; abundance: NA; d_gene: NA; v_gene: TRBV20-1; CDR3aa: CSARSGGNEKLFF; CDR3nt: TGCAGTGCTAGGTCCGGGGGGAATGAAAAACTGTTTTTT
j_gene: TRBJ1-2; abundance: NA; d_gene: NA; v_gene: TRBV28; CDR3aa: CASSETYGYTF; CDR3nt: TGTGCCAGCAGTGAGACGTATGGCTACACCTTC
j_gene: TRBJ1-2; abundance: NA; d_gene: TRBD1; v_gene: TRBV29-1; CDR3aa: CSATGIGYTF; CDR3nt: TGCAGCGCGACAGGGATTGGCTACACCTTC
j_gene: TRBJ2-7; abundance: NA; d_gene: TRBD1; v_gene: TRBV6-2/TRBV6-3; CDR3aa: CASSYVFGTGIYEQYF; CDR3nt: TGTGCCAGCAGTTACGTCTTTGGGACAGGGATCTACGAGCAGTACTTC
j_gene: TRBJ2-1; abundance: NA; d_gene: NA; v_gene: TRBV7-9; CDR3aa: CASRYNRAHEQFF; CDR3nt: TGTGCCAGCAGATACAACAGGGCCCATGAACAGTTCTTC
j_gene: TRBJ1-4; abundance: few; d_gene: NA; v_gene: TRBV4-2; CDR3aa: CASSRGTNEKLFF; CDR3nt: TGTGCCAGCAGCCGAGGGACTAATGAAAAACTGTTTTTT
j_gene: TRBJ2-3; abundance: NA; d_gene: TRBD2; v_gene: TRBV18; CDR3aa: CASSPAEAGGQYF; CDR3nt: TGTGCCAGCTCACCAGCGGAGGCGGGAGGGCAGTATTTT
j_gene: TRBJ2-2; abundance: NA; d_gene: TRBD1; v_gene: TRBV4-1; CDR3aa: CASSQGPTGTIGELFF; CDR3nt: TGCGCCAGCAGCCAAGGTCCGACAGGGACGATCGGGGAGCTGTTTTTT
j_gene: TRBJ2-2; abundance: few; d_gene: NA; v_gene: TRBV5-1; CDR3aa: CASSLSRSTVKGAGELFF; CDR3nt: TGCGCCAGCAGCTTGTCCCGTTCGACAGTAAAAGGTGCCGGGGAGCTGTTTTTT
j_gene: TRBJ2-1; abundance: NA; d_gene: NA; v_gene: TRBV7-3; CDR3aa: CASSLLGGASSYNEQFF; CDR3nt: TGTGCCAGCAGCTTACTAGGCGGAGCGAGCTCCTACAATGAGCAGTTCTTC
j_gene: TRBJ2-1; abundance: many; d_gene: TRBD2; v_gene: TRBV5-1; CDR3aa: CASSLEPSGNEQFF; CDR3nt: TGCGCCAGCAGCTTGGAGCCTAGCGGCAATGAGCAGTTCTTC